The 21 T cell receptor beta chains below were found in one sample sequenced in a study of beta chain features in type 1 diabetes. Study findings and constraints: Shortening of TCRB CDR3s, moderate but significant, appeared in all four CD4+ subsets of Type 1 diabetes patients.

Since all of the isolated RNA was reverse transcribed, expressed TCRB transcripts were what got sequenced. This table comes from immunoSEQ multiplex PCR, and its TCRdb copy is limited to in-frame clones, with some not included. Seen here are over 300,000 clones, around 9.7% observed once, and the top ten hold more than 0.8%. These TCRs are of unknown antigen specificity. Input material: central memory CD4+ T cells from blood. Receptors were obtained from a man aged 25 to 45 with type 1 diabetes.

Only one count was recorded for this clone. The chain employs TRBV28 and TRBJ1-4; 7 bases fit TRBD1. Germline assignment: CDR1 MDHEN and CDR2 SYDVKM. The CDR3 totals 15 residues. V lost 5 bases and J lost 3; bases outside the gene matches: 6. Here the CDR3 DNA reads TGTGCCAGCAGTCTCACAGGGGCATCTAATGAAAAACTGTTTTTT. Translation: CASSLTGASNEKLFF.

This clone was detected only a few times. In the same sample, other DNA sequences code for this CDR3. The V gene is TRBV5-1, the J gene TRBJ2-3, with 10 bases identical to TRBD2. The CDR3 totals 16 residues. Unmatched junction bases numbered 4, after V lost 2 bases and J lost 1 base. Germline CDR1 reads SGHRS; CDR2 reads YFSETQ. The CDR3 here is CASSFGLAGGTDTQYF. DNA for the CDR3: TGCGCCAGCAGCTTTGGGCTAGCGGGGGGCACAGATACGCAGTATTTT.

This clone was seen a handful of times. The chain combines TRBV12-5 with TRBJ2-3, with a tentative D call TRBD2 (5 bases). The CDR3 runs to 14 residues. V lost 0 bases to trimming and J lost 4 bases, with 8 bases between them. Per the germline V gene, CDR1 is LGHNT and CDR2 is FRNRAP. The CDR3 here is CASGLVPSSDTQYF. The CDR3 nucleotides read TGTGCTAGTGGTTTGGTTCCTAGCTCAGATACGCAGTATTTT.

The chain joins TRBV7-2 to TRBJ2-5, with D perhaps assigned TRBD1 or TRBD2 (5 bases each). From germline, CDR1 is SGHTA and CDR2 FQGNSA. Trimming took 5 bases from V and 5 from J, leaving 12 bases between them. The CDR3 runs to 13 residues. Written as DNA, the CDR3 is TGTGCCAGCAGCCCGGGGCTGGGGGAGACCCAGTACTTC. Protein product: CASSPGLGETQYF.

The V gene is TRBV6-5, the J gene TRBJ1-1; maybe TRBD1 (6 bases). CDR1 and CDR2 from the germline V gene are MNHEY and SVGAGI. Deletions cut 7 bases from V and 3 bases from J, with 18 bases between. The CDR3 spans 15 residues. The CDR3 protein is CASTPLSRGHTEAFF. DNA for the CDR3: TGTGCCAGCACTCCCTTAAGCAGGGGCCACACTGAAGCTTTCTTT.

Many counts were recorded for this clone. The chain employs TRBV21-1 and TRBJ2-3; TRBD1, the D gene given by the table, was not confirmed from the DNA. TRBV21-1 is flagged as a pseudogene. The CDR3 length is 15 residues. CDR3 loop: CASSKSPGSTDTQYF. The DNA for the CDR3 is TGTGCCAGCAGCAAATCTCCAGGAAGCACAGATACGCAGTATTTT.

The V and J genes are TRBV28 and TRBJ1-4, with D tentatively TRBD1 (6 bases). Germline CDR1 MDHEN, CDR2 SYDVKM. V dropped 5 bases and J dropped 2 bases, with 9 bases sitting between them. The CDR3 spans 14 residues. CDR3 amino acids: CASSPDSTNEKLFF. In DNA form, the CDR3 reads TGTGCCAGCAGTCCGGACAGCACTAATGAAAAACTGTTTTTT.

The V gene is TRBV6-5, the J gene TRBJ2-7, with D perhaps matching TRBD1 (5 bases). Trimming pared 2 bases from V and 1 base from J, leaving 9 bases between. Germline loops: CDR1 MNHEY, CDR2 SVGAGI. This CDR3 is 14 amino acids long. The CDR3 loop reads CASSYRTGSYEQYF. The CDR3 DNA reads as TGTGCCAGCAGTTACCGTACAGGTTCCTACGAGCAGTACTTC.

Only a few counts were recorded for this clone. Other nucleotide sequences in the sample specify the same CDR3. The gene calls are TRBV5-1 and TRBJ2-2, with D possibly matching TRBD1 (5 bases). V lost 4 bases and J 6 bases, leaving 10 bases between the germline ends. The CDR3 totals 13 residues. The V gene's germline CDR1 is SGHRS and CDR2 YFSETQ. CDR3 sequence (DNA): TGCGCCAGCAGCAAAGGGGTAGCCGGGGAGCTGTTTTTT. Amino acids: CASSKGVAGELFF.

This chain uses TRBV7-2 with TRBJ1-4; perhaps TRBD1 as D (6 bases). Between the trimmed V and J ends, which lost 2 bases and 7 bases, there was a span of 17 bases. Germline CDR1 and CDR2: SGHTA and FQGNSA. There are 16 residues in the CDR3. CDR3 DNA sequence: TGTGCCAGCAGCTTACTGCCCCAGGGGAGTGGTGAAAAACTGTTTTTT. It specifies CASSLLPQGSGEKLFF.

This clone has only a few counts. The V and J genes are TRBV5-1 and TRBJ1-2, with D perhaps TRBD1 (5 bases). This CDR3 spans 15 amino acids. Trimming cost V 2 bases and J 7 bases, with 18 bases left between them. Germline V lookup: CDR1 SGHRS, CDR2 YFSETQ. For the CDR3, the DNA is TGCGCCAGCAGCTTTACCGGGACCGGCAGAGGTGGCTACACCTTC. As protein: CASSFTGTGRGGYTF.

This clone was counted many times. CDR3: CASSPNLRGSSGNTIYF. CDR3 DNA sequence: TGCGCCAGCAGCCCCAACCTCAGGGGTAGCTCTGGAAACACCATATATTTT. V is TRBV4-3 and J is TRBJ1-3; possibly TRBD1 for D (6 bases). Germline CDR1 LGHNA, CDR2 YSLEER. The CDR3 totals 17 residues. V lost 4 bases, J lost 0 bases, and 16 bases lay in between.

The CDR3, as DNA: TGCGCCAGCAGCTTGGACCAAGCTGGCTACACCTTC. It is translated as CASSLDQAGYTF. The rearrangement uses TRBV5-1 and TRBJ1-2; D is unresolved. Between the trimmed V and J ends, which lost 0 bases and 7 bases, there was a span of 7 bases. Per germline, CDR1 SGHRS and CDR2 YFSETQ. The CDR3 is 12 residues long.

The chain employs TRBV28 and TRBJ2-7; TRBD1 agrees at 10 bases. The germline V gene encodes CDR1 MDHEN and CDR2 SYDVKM. V lost 4 bases to trimming and J lost 5 bases; unmatched junction nucleotides: 8. This CDR3 comprises 15 residues. CDR3 amino acids: CASSSWGQGIDEQYF. The CDR3 coding sequence is TGTGCCAGCAGTTCATGGGGACAGGGGATCGACGAGCAGTACTTC.

This clone was observed a handful of times. The rearrangement uses TRBV6-1 and TRBJ2-7, with 7 bases identical to TRBD1. Germline lookup yields CDR1 MNHNS and CDR2 SASEGT. V was clipped by 2 bases and J by 4 bases; unmatched bases: 8. There are 15 residues in the CDR3. The CDR3 spells CASSESGTDPYEQYF. As DNA, the CDR3 is TGTGCCAGCAGTGAATCTGGGACAGATCCTTACGAGCAGTACTTC.

The chain employs TRBV7-9 and TRBJ1-2, with D perhaps TRBD1 (5 bases). From germline, CDR1 is SEHNR and CDR2 FQNEAQ (reference sequence). The V gene lost 5 bases and the J gene lost 7 bases, with 11 bases spanning the gap. The CDR3 has 12 residues. CDR3 coding DNA: TGTGCCAGCAGCCTGGGACGTAGTGGCTACACCTTC. This encodes CASSLGRSGYTF.

This chain links TRBV5-1 with TRBJ1-1, with a weak D call TRBD1 (6 bases). The germline CDR1 and CDR2 sequences are SGHRS and YFSETQ. V lost 1 base and J 6 bases, leaving 10 bases between the germline ends. The CDR3 consists of 13 residues. CDR3 residues: CASSLTGQPEAFF. CDR3 nucleotide sequence: TGCGCCAGCAGCTTGACAGGGCAACCTGAAGCTTTCTTT.

This clone was found a few times. The rearrangement links TRBV20-1 to TRBJ1-2; the D is unclear. Trimming took off 3 bases at V and 4 bases at J, with 0 bases between the two ends. The CDR3 contains 9 residues. Germline loops: CDR1 DFQATT, CDR2 SNEGSKA (reference sequence). The CDR3, as DNA: TGCAGTGCTAGCTATGGCTACACCTTC. It translates to CSASYGYTF.

The V call is TRBV28, the J call TRBJ1-2; no clear D gene. The CDR3 length is 15 residues. Germline-derived CDR1 and CDR2 are MDHEN and SYDVKM. V gave up 6 bases and J gave up 5 bases, with 19 bases separating them. The CDR3 is CASSLGTQELYGYTF. The CDR3 nucleotides read TGTGCCAGCAGCTTAGGAACCCAGGAATTATATGGCTACACCTTC.

The chain is built from TRBV11-2 and TRBJ2-3, with 8 bases aligning to TRBD1. Germline V gene lookup returns CDR1 SGHAT and CDR2 FQNNGV. V was pared by 0 bases and J by 5 bases, with 13 bases of the junction left unmatched. The CDR3 consists of 18 residues. DNA of the CDR3: TGTGCCAGCAGCTTAGATGATCCCCGTGGACAGGGCGGAGATACGCAGTATTTT. Protein: CASSLDDPRGQGGDTQYF.

This clone has only a few counts. At one end, the junction sequence differs from germline, possibly due to a read error. The gene calls are TRBV7-7 and TRBJ2-5, with 8 bases matching TRBD1. The CDR3 runs to 14 residues. Germline CDR1 reads SSHAT; CDR2 reads FNYEAQ (reference sequence). The CDR3 loop is CASSATGVAETQYF. CDR3 DNA sequence: TGTGCTAGCAGCGCGACAGGGGTGGCGGAGACCCAGTACTTC.